These T cell receptor beta chains were read from a single sample in a study of T cell repertoires in cytomegalovirus infection. TCRdb reanalysed the reads using MiXCR and keeps one entry per CDR3 protein. The table includes about 490,000 distinct CDR3 sequences, about 30% detected once. Sequenced sample: PBMCs. These receptors all come from a human donor in good health (CMV status not recorded). Some clones in this sample may be carry-over from other donors' samples. Both conserved end residues are part of each CDR3. A D gene is named only where the DNA matches it firmly. Some rows mark clone size as missing; the rest say once, few, many or name a class of expanded clone.

clone size	D gene	V gene	J gene	CDR3 DNA	CDR3 protein
few	NA	TRBV12-3/TRBV12-4	TRBJ2-1	TGTGCCAGCAGTTTCCTCCAGCTCCCCAATGAGCAGTTCTTC	CASSFLQLPNEQFF
NA	NA	TRBV24-1	TRBJ2-3	TGTGCCACCAGTGATTGGGAAAGGGGCACAGATACGCAGTATTTT	CATSDWERGTDTQYF
NA	TRBD1	TRBV30	TRBJ1-2	TGTGCCTGGAGGCGGTTTTTATCGGGACAGAGTTCCTATGGCTACACCTTC	CAWRRFLSGQSSYGYTF
NA	NA	TRBV2	TRBJ2-2	TGTGCCAGCAGTGAAGCACCGGGAAAGGGTTCCGGGGAGCTGTTTTTT	CASSEAPGKGSGELFF
NA	NA	TRBV11-3	TRBJ2-1	TGTGCCAGCAGCTCCCCATTATTTAGCATTGCTAGGTCTTTTGACAATGAGCAGTTCTTC	CASSSPLFSIARSFDNEQFF
NA	NA	TRBV19	TRBJ1-2	TGTGGGTCGACCCAGAACTATGGCTACACCTTC	CGSTQNYGYTF
NA	TRBD1	TRBV19	TRBJ2-3	TGTGCCAGTAGTCCGTATGGACAGGGGATGAATACGCAGTATTTT	CASSPYGQGMNTQYF
many	NA	TRBV6-1	TRBJ2-3	TGTGCCAGCAGTGAAGCCCCCGGACTAACAGATACGCAGTATTTT	CASSEAPGLTDTQYF
NA	TRBD1	TRBV6-6	TRBJ2-3	TGTGCCAGCAGTTACCCACAGGGGGCGTGGGGCACAGATACGCAGTATTTT	CASSYPQGAWGTDTQYF
NA	NA	TRBV6-2/TRBV6-3	TRBJ2-4	TGTGCCAGCAGTTACTCCATGACAGACAAAAACATTCAGTACTTC	CASSYSMTDKNIQYF
NA	NA	TRBV6-2/TRBV6-3	TRBJ1-1	TGTGCCAGCAGTTACGACCCGAACACTGAAGCTTTCTTT	CASSYDPNTEAFF
many	NA	TRBV6-5	TRBJ1-1	TGTGCCAGCAGTTACTCCGGGGCCACCACTGAAGCTTTCTTT	CASSYSGATTEAFF
few	NA	TRBV30	TRBJ2-2	TGTGCCTGGAGTGTTTTAGCGGCTGCGAACACCGGGGAGCTGTTTTTT	CAWSVLAAANTGELFF
NA	TRBD2	TRBV12-5	TRBJ2-2	TGTGCTAGTGGCACGGGACTAGCGGGAGGTAACTACGGCACCGGGGAGCTGTTTTTT	CASGTGLAGGNYGTGELFF
NA	TRBD1	TRBV28	TRBJ1-1	TGTGCCAGTACTCCCTCTGGACAGGGAGGTGGCACTGAAGCTTTCTTT	CASTPSGQGGGTEAFF
few	NA	TRBV6-2/TRBV6-3	TRBJ2-1	TGTGCCAGCAACCGGGATCCTTACAATGAGCAGTTCTTC	CASNRDPYNEQFF
few	NA	TRBV7-2	TRBJ1-4	TGTGCCAGCAGCAAGGCAGGGCCGTTATCTGAAAAACTGTTTTTT	CASSKAGPLSEKLFF
few	TRBD2	TRBV27	TRBJ2-3	TGTGCCAGCAGTCCCTTGGGACTAGCGCTGACAGATACGCAGTATTTT	CASSPLGLALTDTQYF
few	TRBD2	TRBV19	TRBJ2-7	TGTGCCAGTAGTGGTAGCGGGAGCGGCTACGAGCAGTACTTC	CASSGSGSGYEQYF
few	NA	TRBV5-4	TRBJ2-5	TGTGCCAGCAACTACCGGGGCCAAGAGACCCAGTACTTC	CASNYRGQETQYF
few	TRBD1	TRBV27	TRBJ1-4	TGTGCCAGCAGTCAAGACAGGGCCCCGTATGAAAAACTGTTTTTT	CASSQDRAPYEKLFF
few	NA	TRBV20-1	TRBJ1-2	TGCAGTGCTCCCCTAGTGGGGGGACATGGCTACACCTTC	CSAPLVGGHGYTF
NA	NA	TRBV6-2/TRBV6-3	TRBJ1-1	TGTGCCAGCAGTTACTCGGCAGGGTGGACTGAAGCTTTCTTT	CASSYSAGWTEAFF
NA	NA	TRBV12-3/TRBV12-4	TRBJ2-1	TGTGCCAGCAGTCCGATCCGGGCAGACTACTACAATGAGCAGTTCTTC	CASSPIRADYYNEQFF
NA	TRBD2	TRBV7-2	TRBJ2-7	TGTGCCAGCAGCAAGACTAGCGGGAGTAACTACGAGCAGTACTTC	CASSKTSGSNYEQYF
few	NA	TRBV11-3	TRBJ1-1	TGTGCCAGCAGCATTAGTATGGTGGAAGCTTTCTTT	CASSISMVEAFF
NA	NA	TRBV7-9	TRBJ2-3	TGTGCCAGCAGCAATCAGCCCTATACGCAGTATTTT	CASSNQPYTQYF
NA	NA	TRBV5-5	TRBJ2-3	TGTGCCAGCAGCTCTACAAGGACTCCTCGAGATACGCAGTATTTT	CASSSTRTPRDTQYF
NA	TRBD1	TRBV7-2	TRBJ2-5	TGTGCCAGCAGCTTGGACAGGCGAGAAGAGACCCAGTACTTC	CASSLDRREETQYF
NA	NA	TRBV12-3/TRBV12-4	TRBJ2-3	TGTGCCAGCAGTTTAGCGTCCACGGCCAAGAGGGGGGATACGCAGTATTTT	CASSLASTAKRGDTQYF
NA	NA	TRBV3-1	TRBJ1-4	TGTGCCAGCAGCCAAGAACCGGCCTGGGGAAAACTGTTTTTT	CASSQEPAWGKLFF
NA	NA	TRBV12-3/TRBV12-4	TRBJ1-1	TGTGCCAGCAGTTTATCCCGACAGATGAACACTGAAGCTTTCTTT	CASSLSRQMNTEAFF
NA	NA	TRBV7-6	TRBJ2-5	TGTGCCAGCAGCACTAATCAGGGGACCCAAGAGACCCAGTACTTC	CASSTNQGTQETQYF
many	NA	TRBV7-2	TRBJ1-3	TGTGCCAGCAGCCGGACGTTGAGGAGGGACGAGAATTCTGGAAACACCATATATTTT	CASSRTLRRDENSGNTIYF
NA	NA	TRBV30	TRBJ2-5	TGTGCCTGGAGTCCCGGGCGGGAGACCCAGTACTTC	CAWSPGRETQYF
few	NA	TRBV7-9	TRBJ2-1	TGTGCCAGCAGCTTATCGGGTGCGGGCCGAGAGCAGTTCTTC	CASSLSGAGREQFF
NA	NA	TRBV10-3	TRBJ2-1	TGTGCCATCAGTGAGTCGAGCCTCGGGAATGAGCAGTTCTTC	CAISESSLGNEQFF
many	NA	TRBV7-8	TRBJ2-3	TGTGCCAGCGCTCAAGATAGTGGAGCAGATACGCAGTATTTT	CASAQDSGADTQYF
NA	TRBD2	TRBV7-6	TRBJ2-7	TGTGCCAGCAGCCAGTTAGCGGGAGAGGGCAACGAGCAGTACTTC	CASSQLAGEGNEQYF
few	NA	TRBV19	TRBJ1-5	TGTGCCAGTAGCCATGGACAGCCTGGTGGCCGGCCCCAGCATTTT	CASSHGQPGGRPQHF
few	TRBD1	TRBV27	TRBJ2-6	TGTGCCAGCAGTCTCTCAGCTTTCCAGGGGGCTATCTCTGGGGCCAACGTCCTGACTTTC	CASSLSAFQGAISGANVLTF
NA	NA	TRBV27	TRBJ2-7	TGTGCCAGCAGTTTTTCCCGGACCTACGAGCAGTACTTC	CASSFSRTYEQYF
NA	NA	TRBV10-3	TRBJ1-1	TGTGCCATCTTTAGTGGGGCAACTGAAGCTTTCTTT	CAIFSGATEAFF
once	TRBD1	TRBV27	TRBJ1-1	TGTGCCAGCAGTCGACAGGGGGCTGTCACTGAAGCTTTCTTT	CASSRQGAVTEAFF
NA	NA	TRBV7-3	TRBJ2-4	TGTGCCAGCAGCGCACTCCTAGCCAAAAACATTCAGTACTTC	CASSALLAKNIQYF
NA	NA	TRBV20-1	TRBJ1-3	TGCAGTGCTAGTAGGGGACATGGTCTAACGGGAAACACCATATATTTT	CSASRGHGLTGNTIYF
many	TRBD2	TRBV7-8	TRBJ2-2	TGTGCCAGCCGGGGGCAAAAAGGACTAGCGGGCCTGAACACCGGGGAGCTGTTTTTT	CASRGQKGLAGLNTGELFF
few	NA	TRBV6-2/TRBV6-3	TRBJ2-1	TGTGCCAGCAGTTACTCGCGGGCGAGCTCCTACAATGAGCAGTTCTTC	CASSYSRASSYNEQFF
NA	NA	TRBV24-1	TRBJ2-2	TGTGCCACCAAGGCTCCGGGACAGAACACCGGGGAGCTGTTTTTT	CATKAPGQNTGELFF
NA	NA	TRBV20-1	TRBJ1-4	TGCAGTGCTAGACTGACAACTAATGAAAAACTGTTTTTT	CSARLTTNEKLFF
NA	TRBD1	TRBV12-3/TRBV12-4	TRBJ1-1	TGTGCCAGCAGGGGACAGGCTTACACTGAAGCTTTCTTT	CASRGQAYTEAFF
many	NA	TRBV12-3/TRBV12-4	TRBJ2-1	TGTGCCAGCAGTTTCCGGGTTGAGGGTGAGCAGTTCTTC	CASSFRVEGEQFF
NA	NA	TRBV19	TRBJ2-2	TGTGCCAGTAGTATTCAGTCGAACACCGGGGAGCTGTTTTTT	CASSIQSNTGELFF